The source of this T cell receptor beta chain is a study of T cells in tumors after PD-1 blockade. Study information: Prior checkpoint blockade, systemic immunosuppressant use, or anti-cancer therapy within 4 weeks excluded patients. Some patients also took daily vismodegib 150 mg during anti-PD-1 treatment. Findings of the study overall: Around 45% of tumor TCR clonotypes were also found in blood.

Per the germline V gene, CDR1 is MNHNS and CDR2 is SASEGT. There are 18 residues in the CDR3. V gave up 4 bases and J gave up 8 bases, with 27 bases separating them. This table comes from immunoSEQ multiplex PCR, and its TCRdb copy is limited to in-frame clones, with some not included. The sample records 45,000 or so clones, more than 60% being singletons. Genomic DNA template from tumor biopsies or peripheral blood, about 600 ng to 6,500 ng input. Turning to this clone: Its antigen remains unidentified.

The chain employs TRBV6-1 and TRBJ2-1, with D perhaps assigned TRBD1 or TRBD2 (7 bases each). Material: PBMCs, obtained before anti-PD-1 therapy. The source of this sequence is a human donor with advanced basal cell or squamous cell carcinoma (not recorded which). The CDR3 here is CASSVGGRGGWGIHEQFF. The CDR3 DNA is TGTGCCAGCAGTGTAGGCGGGAGAGGGGGCTGGGGGATACATGAGCAGTTCTTC.